These 6 T cell receptor beta chains originate from one sample sequenced in a study of cytomegalovirus exposure and HLA in healthy donors. Repertoires were generated with immunoSEQ multiplex PCR, while TCRdb's copy carries only in-frame clones and drops some. The repertoire holds approximately 220,000 clones, with 87% as singletons. Material for sequencing was PBMCs. These receptors all come from a man between 18 and 35 years old in good health and CMV-seronegative.

The rearrangement uses TRBV4-1 and TRBJ2-1; TRBD1 aligns across 11 bases. Germline lookup yields CDR1 MGHRA and CDR2 YSYEKL. After removal of 6 bases from V and 7 bases from J, the junction contained 14 bases not matched to a gene. CDR3 length: 17 amino acids. The CDR3 DNA sequence: TGCGCCAGCAGTCCTGCAAACCGGGACAGGGGGGTGAATGAGCAGTTCTTC. Protein: CASSPANRDRGVNEQFF.

The rearrangement links TRBV28 to TRBJ2-7; 7 bases map to TRBD1. The germline CDR1 and CDR2 sequences are MDHEN and SYDVKM. The V and J ends lost 8 bases and 5 bases, in that order; junction bases with no gene match: 6. CDR3 length: 12 amino acids. The CDR3 loop reads CASGLDRDEQYF. CDR3 DNA: TGTGCCAGCGGACTCGACAGGGACGAGCAGTACTTC. Complete variable domain (other parts from reference TRBV28 and TRBJ2-7): DVKVTQSSRYLVKRTGEKVFLECVQDMDHENMFWYRQDPGLGLRLIYFSYDVKMKEKGDIPEGYSVSREKKERFSLILESASTNQTSMYLCASGLDRDEQYFGPGTRLTVT.

This sequence joins TRBV5-6 and TRBJ2-7; D call uncertain. The germline V gene encodes CDR1 SGHDT and CDR2 YYEEEE. Trimming removed 3 bases at V and 0 bases at J, with 13 bases between. This CDR3 has 15 residues. This CDR3 reads CASSSPLRSSYEQYF. The CDR3 nucleotides read TGTGCCAGCAGCTCCCCCCTGAGGAGCTCCTACGAGCAGTACTTC.

The gene calls are TRBV7-9 and TRBJ1-6; D unclear. The germline V and J ends were trimmed by 8 bases and 1 base, with 6 bases remaining between them. The CDR3 covers 13 residues. CDR1 is SEHNR, CDR2 FQNEAQ, per germline (reference sequence). CDR3 loop: CASEESYNSPLHF. The CDR3 DNA reads as TGTGCCAGCGAAGAGTCCTATAATTCACCCCTCCACTTT.

V and J are TRBV27 and TRBJ2-2; 12 nucleotides line up with TRBD2. Trimming cost V 3 bases and J 7 bases; bases outside gene matches: 12. The CDR3 has 18 residues. The V gene's germline CDR1 is MNHEY and CDR2 SMNVEV (reference sequence). The CDR3 sequence is CASSFLAGGPWEVGELFF. DNA for the CDR3: TGTGCCAGCAGTTTTCTAGCGGGGGGGCCGTGGGAAGTCGGGGAGCTGTTTTTT.

The genes are TRBV28 and TRBJ1-2; D ambiguous. Germline CDR1 MDHEN, CDR2 SYDVKM. V was trimmed by 3 bases and J by 8 bases, leaving 13 bases between them. The length of the CDR3 is 13 residues. CDR3 in amino acids: CASSLTTGGGYTF. The CDR3 coding sequence is TGTGCCAGCAGTTTGACCACGGGAGGGGGCTACACCTTC.